This T cell receptor beta chain comes out of a study of control samples from healthy donors and cancer patients. The CDR3 is 14 amino acids. The germline V gene has CDR1 SGHTA and CDR2 FQGNSA. Trimming removed 5 bases from V and 1 base from J, with 11 bases in between. TCRdb's copy holds only in-frame clones and misses some; the assay was immunoSEQ multiplex PCR. The sample includes around 120,000 clones, around 93% of them seen just once. This clone was recorded once. The sample comprised PBMCs. The chain recombines TRBV7-2 with TRBJ1-1, with D perhaps TRBD1 (5 bases). The receptor's source is a man aged 50 to 60 with head and neck cancer. CDR3: CASSQGLKNTEAFF. In DNA, the CDR3 is TGTGCCAGCAGCCAGGGACTTAAGAACACTGAAGCTTTCTTT.